The 21 T cell receptor beta chains presented below share a single source sample, sequenced in a study of shared clonotypes between healthy human individuals. The method was immunoSEQ multiplex PCR; TCRdb's version includes in-frame clones alone and lacks a portion of them. The sample records roughly 590,000 clones, about 95% being singletons. Naive-designated CD8 cells lacked CD45RO, were positively enriched for CCR7, and omitted terminally differentiated effector memory CD45RA+ cells. What was sequenced was naive CD8+ T cells sorted from blood. These receptors all come from a woman aged 25 to 39 in good health.

The chain carries TRBV6-5 and TRBJ2-1, with TRBD2 identical over 8 bases. Trimming removed 8 bases from V and 9 bases from J; junction bases left unmatched: 9. The V gene's germline CDR1 is MNHEY and CDR2 SVGAGI. The CDR3 loop spans 13 amino acids. The CDR3 region is CASGLAGLGEQFF. The CDR3 DNA sequence: TGTGCCAGCGGGCTAGCGGGCCTGGGTGAGCAGTTCTTC.

The chain uses TRBV7-9 and TRBJ2-5; D unclear. This CDR3 has 13 amino acids. Germline V gene sequence: CDR1 SEHNR, CDR2 FQNEAQ (reference sequence). Trimming stripped 5 bases from V and 2 bases from J, with 9 bases between. DNA for the CDR3: TGTGCCAGCAGCCCCGACCAGCAAGAGACCCAGTACTTC. Encoded protein: CASSPDQQETQYF. The variable domain in full, with the rest retrieved from reference TRBV7-9 and TRBJ2-5, is DTGVSQNPRHKITKRGQNVTFRCDPISEHNRLYWYRQTLGQGPEFLTYFQNEAQLEKSRLLSDRFSAERPKGSFSTLEIQRTEQGDSAMYLCASSPDQQETQYFGPGTRLLVL.

The V gene is TRBV6-1, the J gene TRBJ2-7, with D tentatively TRBD2 (6 bases). CDR1 is MNHNS and CDR2 is SASEGT in the germline V gene. The V and J ends lost 5 bases and 1 base respectively, with 12 bases between them. The CDR3 has 14 amino acids. The CDR3 region has the DNA TGTGCCAGCAGTACGAGCGGGCCTTCCTACGAGCAGTACTTC. This sequence encodes CASSTSGPSYEQYF.

In its sample, this clone was seen a few times. Other DNA sequences in this sample translate to the same CDR3. The gene calls are TRBV6-5 and TRBJ1-1, with D hard to call. The CDR3 contains 13 residues. Germline V gene lookup returns CDR1 MNHEY and CDR2 SVGAGI. V was pared by 6 bases and J by 1 base, with 9 bases between. The DNA for the CDR3 is TGTGCCAGCAGCCTCACACCGAACACTGAAGCTTTCTTT. Its protein product is CASSLTPNTEAFF.

This sequence joins TRBV19 and TRBJ1-1; a possible D gene is TRBD1 (6 bases). The CDR3 has 15 residues. V lost 5 bases, J lost 1 base, and 14 bases lay in between. Germline CDR1 LNHDA, CDR2 SQIVND (reference sequence). The CDR3 region is CASSPYRGGNTEAFF. CDR3 nucleotide sequence: TGTGCCAGTAGTCCCTATAGGGGGGGGAACACTGAAGCTTTCTTT.

V usage is TRBV7-9 and J usage is TRBJ1-1; D remains ambiguous. V lost 1 base and J 4 bases, leaving 10 bases between the germline ends. Germline-derived CDR1 and CDR2 are SEHNR and FQNEAQ (reference sequence). This CDR3 is 14 amino acids long. Here the CDR3 reads CASSLGSSLTEAFF. DNA of the CDR3: TGTGCCAGCAGCTTAGGAAGTTCTCTCACTGAAGCTTTCTTT.

The chain has TRBV5-1 and TRBJ2-3, with D hard to call. CDR3 length: 17 residues. V was cut by 2 bases and J by 0 bases, with 16 bases left in between. Germline loops: CDR1 SGHRS, CDR2 YFSETQ. The CDR3 loop is CASSLSEQNPSTDTQYF. The CDR3, as DNA: TGCGCCAGCAGCTTAAGCGAACAGAACCCCAGCACAGATACGCAGTATTTT.

The chain couples TRBV27 to TRBJ2-1; D not certain. This CDR3 has 14 amino acids. Germline V gene lookup returns CDR1 MNHEY and CDR2 SMNVEV (reference sequence). Trimming cost V 1 base and J 4 bases, with 8 bases left between them. CDR3 residues: CASSLLGRYNEQFF. Here the CDR3 DNA reads TGTGCCAGCAGTTTATTAGGACGTTACAATGAGCAGTTCTTC.

Note on this clone: The identical CDR3 is also encoded by other nucleotide sequences in the sample. CDR3 in DNA: TGCGCCAGCAGTTCGGACTCCGGGGAGCTGTTTTTT. The encoded protein is CASSSDSGELFF. This rearrangement joins TRBV5-1 to TRBJ2-2, with D perhaps TRBD2 (5 bases). Between the trimmed V and J ends, which lost 5 bases and 6 bases, there was a span of 8 bases. Germline CDR1 and CDR2: SGHRS and YFSETQ. The CDR3 loop spans 12 amino acids.

The chain uses TRBV7-9 and TRBJ2-2; 14 nucleotides match TRBD2. J gave up 7 bases and V 4 bases, and 8 bases lay outside the gene matches. Germline CDR1 and CDR2: SEHNR and FQNEAQ (reference sequence). CDR3 size: 17 residues. As DNA, the CDR3 is TGTGCCAGCAGCTCTCCGGGACTAGCGGGAGACGGCGGGGAGCTGTTTTTT. Translating gives CASSSPGLAGDGGELFF.

Remarks on this clone: One end of the junction does not line up with germline, which may come from a read error. The CDR3 reads CASSLKVTERIF. The CDR3 DNA follows: TGTGCCAGCAGCTTAAAGGTTACCGAAAGGATCTTC. The V gene is TRBV13, the J gene TRBJ2-1, with unresolved D. In germline, CDR1 is PRHDT, CDR2 FYEKMQ (reference sequence). The CDR3 runs 12 residues.

The CDR3 sequence is CASSLGAGLAYEQYF. The DNA for the CDR3 is TGTGCCAGTAGTTTAGGAGCGGGGTTGGCCTACGAGCAGTACTTC. The chain uses TRBV19 and TRBJ2-7, with 7 nucleotides matching TRBD2. Unmatched junction bases numbered 9, after V lost 5 bases and J lost 2 bases. Per germline, CDR1 LNHDA and CDR2 SQIVND (reference sequence). This CDR3 is built from 15 residues.

The genes are TRBV5-6 and TRBJ2-7, with a possible D match to TRBD2 (5 bases). CDR1 is SGHDT and CDR2 is YYEEEE in the germline V gene. Trimming took 4 bases from V and 3 from J, leaving 20 bases between them. The CDR3 loop spans 16 amino acids. In nucleotides, the CDR3 is TGTGCCAGCAGCCCGGCGCTAGGACCCGAGGGCTACGAGCAGTACTTC. Protein product: CASSPALGPEGYEQYF.

This clone was counted only a few times. The J gene is TRBJ1-1, the V gene TRBV10-3; no definite D call. Germline V gene sequence: CDR1 ENHRY, CDR2 SYGVKD. The CDR3 length is 17 residues. The ends were cut back, 4 bases at V and 1 base at J, with 19 bases in the middle. In nucleotides, the CDR3 is TGTGCCATCAGTGGCGACTTGAGCGACCTGACGAACACTGAAGCTTTCTTT. It specifies CAISGDLSDLTNTEAFF.

This chain joins TRBV4-1 and TRBJ2-7; D gene ambiguous. V gave up 1 base and J gave up 3 bases, with 10 bases separating them. The germline CDR1 and CDR2 sequences are MGHRA and YSYEKL. CDR3 length equals 14 residues. The CDR3 here is CASSQGLLHYEQYF. The DNA of the CDR3 is TGCGCCAGCAGCCAAGGTCTACTCCACTACGAGCAGTACTTC.

The V call is TRBV19, the J call TRBJ1-6; weak D call: TRBD1 (5 bases). Germline V CDR1 and CDR2: LNHDA, SQIVND (reference sequence). The CDR3 spans 14 residues. V was shortened by 5 bases and J by 8 bases, with 13 bases between the two germline ends. As DNA, the CDR3 is TGTGCCAGTAGTCGCGACTCAGGGTATTCACCCCTCCACTTT. Encoded protein: CASSRDSGYSPLHF. The complete variable domain, with remaining parts taken from reference TRBV19 and TRBJ1-6, reads DGGITQSPKYLFRKEGQNVTLSCEQNLNHDAMYWYRQDPGQGLRLIYYSQIVNDFQKGDIAEGYSVSREKKESFPLTVTSAQKNPTAFYLCASSRDSGYSPLHFGNGTRLTVT.

The genes are TRBV10-2 and TRBJ2-1; 8 positions agree with TRBD2. The CDR3 totals 15 residues. The germline V gene has CDR1 WSHSY and CDR2 SAAADI. V shed 5 bases and J 2 bases; nucleotides not matched to a gene: 5. The CDR3 DNA reads TGCGCCAGCAGTCGGGCAGCGGGGGCCTACAATGAGCAGTTCTTC. It specifies CASSRAAGAYNEQFF.

V usage is TRBV5-1 and J usage is TRBJ1-5; D gene uncertain. Deletions cut 4 bases from V and 0 bases from J, with 11 bases between. The CDR3 consists of 15 residues. Germline V CDR1 and CDR2: SGHRS, YFSETQ. The CDR3 sequence: CASSADGYSNQPQHF. CDR3 nucleotide sequence: TGCGCCAGCAGCGCGGACGGTTATAGCAATCAGCCCCAGCATTTT.

The chain combines TRBV6-5 with TRBJ2-1; TRBD2 aligns across 10 bases. Germline CDR1 is MNHEY and CDR2 is SVGAGI. This CDR3 spans 15 amino acids. Trimming took 5 bases from V and 9 from J; bases not matched to a gene: 10. CDR3 loop: CASSLRAGGKVEQFF. As DNA, the CDR3 is TGTGCCAGCAGTCTTCGAGCGGGAGGGAAAGTTGAGCAGTTCTTC.

The chain recombines TRBV7-2 with TRBJ2-7; D is uncertain. There are 13 residues in the CDR3. The germline gives CDR1 SGHTA, CDR2 FQGNSA. V shed 4 bases and J shed 5 bases, with 12 bases lying between them. Here the CDR3 DNA reads TGTGCCAGCAGCTACGGACCGAGGAACGAGCAGTACTTC. It specifies CASSYGPRNEQYF.

The genes are TRBV7-9 and TRBJ1-5, with a weak D call TRBD1 (5 bases). The CDR3 consists of 13 residues. CDR1 SEHNR and CDR2 FQNEAQ come from the germline V gene (reference sequence). The V end was cut by 6 bases, the J end by 1 base, with 7 bases between. The CDR3 nucleotides are TGTGCCAGCAGTTGGGACAGCAATCAGCCCCAGCATTTT. Translation gives CASSWDSNQPQHF.